The 10 T cell receptor beta chains below all came from one sample that was sequenced in a study of sequential checkpoint blockade in melanoma. The treatment was: randomized to nivolumab then ipilimumab (arm A) or the reverse (arm B). TCRdb's copy holds only in-frame clones and misses some; the assay was immunoSEQ multiplex PCR. In the table there are around 6,000 clones, approximately 50% of which are singletons. This material consisted of CD8+ T cells sorted from blood (inferred from file names), taken from a patient given nivolumab and ipilimumab in sequence. The receptors stem from a human donor with melanoma.

CDR3 nucleotide sequence: TGTGCCAGCAGCTTGACAGCATACAATGAGCAGTTCTTC. Protein sequence: CASSLTAYNEQFF. The J gene is TRBJ2-1, the V gene TRBV13, with D maybe TRBD1 (5 bases). CDR1 is PRHDT and CDR2 is FYEKMQ in the germline V gene (reference sequence). This CDR3 has 13 amino acids. Trimming cost V 3 bases and J 4 bases, with 7 bases left between them.

Here the CDR3 reads CASSPYGPRQGHEETQYF. CDR3 DNA: TGTGCCAGCAGCCCCTATGGGCCCCGACAGGGCCATGAAGAGACCCAGTACTTC. The rearrangement joins TRBV11-2 to TRBJ2-5; 7 nucleotides line up with TRBD1. The CDR3 runs 18 residues. Looked up from germline, CDR1 is SGHAT and CDR2 is FQNNGV. Trimming at V came to 5 bases and at J to 3 bases, leaving 18 bases not matched to a gene.

V usage is TRBV5-6 and J usage is TRBJ1-2; possibly TRBD1 for D (5 bases). V dropped 3 bases and J dropped 4 bases, with 19 bases sitting between them. This CDR3 spans 16 amino acids. Germline V gene data show CDR1 as SGHDT and CDR2 as YYEEEE. The CDR3 protein is CASSWKGWQEIYGYTF. The CDR3 nucleotides read TGTGCCAGCAGCTGGAAGGGGTGGCAGGAGATCTATGGCTACACCTTC.

V and J are TRBV7-9 and TRBJ1-4; 9 bases line up with TRBD1. V lost 6 bases to trimming and J lost 1 base; unmatched junction nucleotides: 3. This CDR3 has 15 amino acids. CDR1 is SEHNR and CDR2 is FQNEAQ in the germline V gene (reference sequence). Written as DNA, the CDR3 is TGTGCCAGCAGGGAGGGACAGGGAACTAATGAAAAACTGTTTTTT. Residues: CASREGQGTNEKLFF. Full variable domain (missing parts from reference TRBV7-9 and TRBJ1-4): DTGVSQNPRHKITKRGQNVTFRCDPISEHNRLYWYRQTLGQGPEFLTYFQNEAQLEKSRLLSDRFSAERPKGSFSTLEIQRTEQGDSAMYLCASREGQGTNEKLFFGSGTQLSVL.

V and J are TRBV6-1 and TRBJ2-7; no firm D call. Looked up from germline, CDR1 is MNHNS and CDR2 is SASEGT. With 6 bases removed from V and 3 bases from J, the gap between germline ends came to 9 bases. The CDR3 has 12 amino acids. CDR3 sequence (DNA): TGTGCCAGCAGGGCAATCTTCTACGAGCAGTACTTC. This gives the protein CASRAIFYEQYF.

This clone was found a few times. The chain links TRBV13 to TRBJ2-4; D is unresolved. Germline CDR1 and CDR2: PRHDT and FYEKMQ (reference sequence). Trimming removed 5 bases from V and 12 bases from J, with 17 bases in between. This CDR3 is 13 amino acids long. The DNA for the CDR3 is TGTGCCAGCAGCCTCGGGTCCACCCCCCCTCAGTACTTC. This sequence encodes CASSLGSTPPQYF.

V gene TRBV7-9 combines with J gene TRBJ1-1; no definite D call. The germline V and J ends were trimmed by 10 bases and 4 bases, with 16 bases remaining between them. This CDR3 region has 13 residues. Germline V gene lookup returns CDR1 SEHNR and CDR2 FQNEAQ (reference sequence). CDR3 nucleotides: TGTGCCACGGTGGGCCCCCCGAGCACTGAAGCTTTCTTT. Residues: CATVGPPSTEAFF.

The V call is TRBV6-5, the J call TRBJ1-2; possible D gene TRBD1, 5 bases. The CDR3 has 13 amino acids. V was clipped by 8 bases and J by 2 bases, with 12 bases between them. Germline-derived CDR1 and CDR2 are MNHEY and SVGAGI. CDR3 coding DNA: TGTGCCAGCGTCCAGGGCCCCAACTATGGCTACACCTTC. Translated: CASVQGPNYGYTF.

The chain carries TRBV7-2 and TRBJ2-1; maybe TRBD1 (6 bases). The CDR3 covers 16 residues. From germline, CDR1 is SGHTA and CDR2 FQGNSA. Trimming pared 3 bases from V and 4 bases from J, leaving 16 bases between. CDR3: CASSFDRGTLYNEQFF. CDR3 sequence (DNA): TGTGCCAGCAGCTTCGATAGGGGGACGCTTTACAATGAGCAGTTCTTC.

The V call is TRBV5-1, the J call TRBJ2-5; 9 positions agree with TRBD2. This CDR3 comprises 17 residues. The germline V gene encodes CDR1 SGHRS and CDR2 YFSETQ. V lost 0 bases, J lost 2 bases, and 8 bases stayed unmatched. CDR3 protein: CASSLDRWRGGQETQYF. The CDR3 DNA reads TGCGCCAGCAGCTTGGATCGCTGGCGGGGGGGACAAGAGACCCAGTACTTC.